The next 28 T cell receptor beta chains were all read from a single sample in a study of blood T cell repertoires in COVID-19. Method: immunoSEQ multiplex PCR; TCRdb's copy keeps in-frame clones and lacks some. The repertoire includes around 250,000 clones, around 89% of them detected once, and 4.1% sits in the top ten. Sequenced sample: PBMCs or T cells enriched from blood (not recorded which). The receptors shown here come from a woman between 25 and 40 years old who had recovered from COVID-19.

The chain has TRBV5-6 and TRBJ1-1, with D unclear. V was pared by 6 bases and J by 1 base, with 16 bases between. This CDR3 is built from 15 residues. The germline V gene encodes CDR1 SGHDT and CDR2 YYEEEE. CDR3 nucleotides: TGTGCCAGCACCTTACTACCTGAGAAGAACACTGAAGCTTTCTTT. This codes for CASTLLPEKNTEAFF.

CDR3 coding DNA: TGTGCCAGTAGTATAACTCCAGGGGCTGGGGCCAACGTCCTGACTTTC. Amino acids: CASSITPGAGANVLTF. The chain employs TRBV19 and TRBJ2-6; D may be TRBD1 (6 bases). Germline CDR1 LNHDA, CDR2 SQIVND (reference sequence). The V end lost 2 bases, the J end lost 2 bases, and 10 bases lay between the germline ends. The CDR3 has 16 amino acids.

The chain combines TRBV7-9 with TRBJ2-7; 8 nucleotides agree with TRBD2. This CDR3 has 18 amino acids. V trimming: 5 bases; J trimming: 7 bases; junction bases outside the gene matches: 22. CDR1 and CDR2 from the germline V gene are SEHNR and FQNEAQ (reference sequence). In nucleotides, the CDR3 is TGTGCCAGCAGCAAAGCCGGGACTAGGCCCTCCTGGACTCGGGAGCAGTACTTC. It translates to CASSKAGTRPSWTREQYF.

This chain links TRBV9 with TRBJ2-7; the match to TRBD1 covers 8 bases. CDR3 size: 15 residues. Germline CDR1 SGDLS, CDR2 YYNGEE. V was clipped by 0 bases and J by 2 bases; unmatched bases: 4. CDR3 nucleotides: TGTGCCAGCAGCGTAGGGACAGGGCCCGCCTACGAGCAGTACTTC. Translated: CASSVGTGPAYEQYF. The full variable domain, rest sourced from reference TRBV9 and TRBJ2-7, is DSGVTQTPKHLITATGQRVTLRCSPRSGDLSVYWYQQSLDQGLQFLIQYYNGEERAKGNILERFSAQQFPDLHSELNLSSLELGDSALYFCASSVGTGPAYEQYFGPGTRLTVT.

This chain joins TRBV27 and TRBJ2-1; TRBD1 matches 8 bases. The CDR3 extends over 17 amino acids. V lost 4 bases to trimming and J lost 0 bases; unmatched junction nucleotides: 8. Germline lookup yields CDR1 MNHEY and CDR2 SMNVEV (reference sequence). CDR3 DNA: TGTGCCAGCAGTTCGTCAACAGGGGGGAGCTCCTACAATGAGCAGTTCTTC. This translates into CASSSSTGGSSYNEQFF.

This clone was observed a single time. The chain joins TRBV10-3 to TRBJ2-7; D is perhaps TRBD2 (7 bases). This CDR3 comprises 14 residues. Looked up from germline, CDR1 is ENHRY and CDR2 is SYGVKD. Trimming left V 7 bases short and J 0 bases short, with 13 bases between. CDR3 sequence: CAIKGGGGSYEQYF. The CDR3 region has the DNA TGTGCCATCAAAGGAGGGGGGGGCTCCTACGAGCAGTACTTC.

This rearrangement joins TRBV27 to TRBJ2-2, with 9 bases aligning to TRBD2. Germline V gene lookup returns CDR1 MNHEY and CDR2 SMNVEV (reference sequence). V shed 6 bases and J 1 base; nucleotides not matched to a gene: 15. CDR3 size: 19 residues. The CDR3 DNA reads as TGTGCCAGCAGCACAACTAGGGGGCGGGAGGGCCAGAACACCGGGGAGCTGTTTTTT. This codes for CASSTTRGREGQNTGELFF.

The chain is built from TRBV7-2 and TRBJ2-3; 11 nucleotides match TRBD2. Germline trimming cut 3 bases from V and 4 bases from J; bases unmatched to any gene: 9. The CDR3 contains 17 residues. Germline V gene data show CDR1 as SGHTA and CDR2 as FQGNSA. Here the CDR3 reads CASSFVAGGPGSDTQYF. The CDR3 region has the DNA TGTGCCAGCAGCTTTGTAGCGGGAGGGCCAGGATCAGATACGCAGTATTTT.

V is TRBV25-1 and J is TRBJ1-2; D is undetermined. The CDR3 is made up of 16 amino acids. CDR1 and CDR2 from the germline V gene are MGHDK and SYGVNS. V lost 3 bases and J 0 bases, leaving 14 bases between the germline ends. Here the CDR3 reads CASSEIANAANYGYTF. In DNA, the CDR3 is TGTGCCAGCAGTGAGATCGCGAACGCCGCTAACTATGGCTACACCTTC.

The gene calls are TRBV28 and TRBJ2-1; tentatively, D is TRBD1 (7 bases). CDR3 length equals 19 residues. Germline V gene lookup returns CDR1 MDHEN and CDR2 SYDVKM. V was cut by 5 bases and J by 8 bases, with 31 bases left in between. DNA of the CDR3: TGTGCCAGCAGTCCCCCCCGGGGCCCAGGGGGGTACGAAGAAGATGAGCAGTTCTTC. Protein product: CASSPPRGPGGYEEDEQFF.

The chain recombines TRBV29-1 with TRBJ2-5; TRBD1 might be the D (6 bases). The V gene's germline CDR1 is SQVTM and CDR2 ANQGSEA. V lost 2 bases, J lost 5 bases, and 9 bases lay in between. This CDR3 has 12 amino acids. The CDR3 nucleotides are TGCAGCGTTGAACAGGGGCGGGAGACCCAGTACTTC. Protein: CSVEQGRETQYF. The full variable domain, with the rest looked up from reference TRBV29-1 and TRBJ2-5, is SAVISQKPSRDICQRGTSLTIQCQVDSQVTMMFWYRQQPGQSLTLIATANQGSEATYESGFVIDKFPISRPNLTFSTLTVSNMSPEDSSIYLCSVEQGRETQYFGPGTRLLVL.

This clone was recorded a few times. The chain carries TRBV6-1 and TRBJ1-4, with a possible D match to TRBD1 (5 bases). The CDR3 covers 16 residues. The germline V and J ends were trimmed by 4 bases and 2 bases, with 14 bases remaining between them. Germline CDR1 reads MNHNS; CDR2 reads SASEGT. In DNA form, the CDR3 reads TGTGCCAGCAGTGTTCTCGGACACGCCACTAATGAAAAACTGTTTTTT. This translates into CASSVLGHATNEKLFF.

CDR3 in DNA: TGTGCCATCAGTGCAGTGGGCGGGAGAACAGATACGCAGTATTTT. The encoded protein is CAISAVGGRTDTQYF. V gene TRBV10-3 combines with J gene TRBJ2-3, with TRBD2 identical over 7 bases. Germline lookup yields CDR1 ENHRY and CDR2 SYGVKD. The ends lost 4 bases at V and 3 bases at J; junction bases unmatched: 7. The CDR3 has 15 residues.

This clone has a handful of counts. The V and J genes are TRBV5-1 and TRBJ2-5; possibly TRBD1 for D (6 bases). Germline loops: CDR1 SGHRS, CDR2 YFSETQ. With 5 bases removed from V and 5 bases from J, the gap between germline ends came to 16 bases. The CDR3 totals 14 residues. The CDR3 sequence is CASSPGQPSETQYF. In DNA, the CDR3 is TGCGCCAGCAGTCCAGGACAGCCCTCGGAGACCCAGTACTTC.

The chain couples TRBV20-1 to TRBJ1-4; D ambiguous. V was trimmed by 3 bases and J by 0 bases, leaving 23 bases between them. From germline, CDR1 is DFQATT and CDR2 SNEGSKA (reference sequence). This CDR3 has 19 residues. The CDR3 sequence: CSASAFVVLTGATNEKLFF. The CDR3, as DNA: TGCAGTGCTAGTGCTTTTGTCGTTCTGACGGGTGCAACTAATGAAAAACTGTTTTTT.

The V call is TRBV28, the J call TRBJ1-6, with D uncertain. CDR1 is MDHEN and CDR2 is SYDVKM in the germline V gene. CDR3 length equals 12 residues. Trimming took 1 base from V and 13 from J, leaving 8 bases between them. CDR3 in DNA: TGTGCCAGCAGTTTATCCGGTTCGCCCCTCCACTTT. Translation gives CASSLSGSPLHF.

The count of this clone is one. The genes are TRBV18 and TRBJ1-1; the D gene is possibly TRBD1 (5 bases). This CDR3 contains 14 residues. The V gene lost 2 bases and the J gene lost 7 bases, with 14 bases spanning the gap. Germline-derived CDR1 and CDR2 are KGHSH and LQKENI. The CDR3 loop is CASSPRGLWFEAFF. CDR3 DNA sequence: TGTGCCAGCTCACCAAGGGGCTTATGGTTTGAAGCTTTCTTT.

The chain is built from TRBV5-1 and TRBJ2-7; D possibly corresponds to TRBD1 (6 bases). The CDR3 has 16 residues. Germline V CDR1 and CDR2: SGHRS, YFSETQ. Trimming stripped 0 bases from V and 0 bases from J, with 13 bases between. CDR3 DNA: TGCGCCAGCAGCTTGGAGGGGGAAAGGGGCTCCTACGAGCAGTACTTC. Protein: CASSLEGERGSYEQYF.

The genes are TRBV19 and TRBJ1-6; no definite D call. Trimming cost V 5 bases and J 5 bases, with 10 bases left between them. This CDR3 comprises 14 residues. Germline values: CDR1 LNHDA, CDR2 SQIVND (reference sequence). CDR3 protein: CASSRREDNSPLHF. In DNA form, the CDR3 reads TGTGCCAGTAGTCGGAGGGAAGATAATTCACCCCTCCACTTT. The full variable domain, its missing parts supplied by reference TRBV19 and TRBJ1-6, is DGGITQSPKYLFRKEGQNVTLSCEQNLNHDAMYWYRQDPGQGLRLIYYSQIVNDFQKGDIAEGYSVSREKKESFPLTVTSAQKNPTAFYLCASSRREDNSPLHFGNGTRLTVT.

CDR3 bases: TGTGCCAGCAGTACAGACAGGGTCAATCAGCCCCAGCATTTT. It specifies CASSTDRVNQPQHF. The V call is TRBV28, the J call TRBJ1-5; 7 nucleotides align to TRBD1. The V segment lost 5 bases and the J segment 3 bases; nucleotides outside the gene matches: 4. Germline CDR1 and CDR2: MDHEN and SYDVKM. CDR3 length: 14 residues.

The CDR3: CASSKGHSNQPQHF. The CDR3 DNA reads TGTGCCAGTAGTAAGGGACATTCAAATCAGCCCCAGCATTTT. The chain has TRBV19 and TRBJ1-5; D is possibly TRBD1 (6 bases). Trimming stripped 4 bases from V and 4 bases from J, with 11 bases between. CDR3 size: 14 residues. CDR1 and CDR2 (germline): LNHDA, SQIVND (reference sequence). The full variable domain, its missing parts supplied by reference TRBV19 and TRBJ1-5, is DGGITQSPKYLFRKEGQNVTLSCEQNLNHDAMYWYRQDPGQGLRLIYYSQIVNDFQKGDIAEGYSVSREKKESFPLTVTSAQKNPTAFYLCASSKGHSNQPQHFGDGTRLSIL.

The V and J genes are TRBV3-1 (or the pseudogene TRBV3-2) and TRBJ2-1; 13 bases are shared with TRBD2. Looked up from germline, CDR1 is LGHDT and CDR2 is YNNKEL (reference sequence). J lost 6 bases, V lost 1 base, and 3 bases had no gene match. The CDR3 sequence is 16 residues long. The CDR3 DNA sequence: TGTGCCAGCAGCCAAGCTGGACTAGCGGGAGTCAATGAGCAGTTCTTC. Its protein product is CASSQAGLAGVNEQFF.

V usage is TRBV18 and J usage is TRBJ2-1; 8 bases line up with TRBD1. Germline values: CDR1 KGHSH, CDR2 LQKENI. The CDR3 runs 17 residues. V shed 4 bases and J 0 bases; nucleotides not matched to a gene: 8. CDR3 residues: CASSLSGQGLSYNEQFF. In DNA form, the CDR3 reads TGTGCCAGCTCACTCAGCGGACAGGGTCTCTCCTACAATGAGCAGTTCTTC.

The chain couples TRBV28 to TRBJ2-3; 10 bases map to TRBD1. After removal of 0 bases from V and 4 bases from J, the junction contained 4 bases not matched to a gene. CDR3 length: 16 amino acids. Germline V gives CDR1 MDHEN, CDR2 SYDVKM. CDR3 nucleotide sequence: TGTGCCAGCAGTTTATGGCGGGACAGGGGCGCAGATACGCAGTATTTT. Protein: CASSLWRDRGADTQYF.

In this sample, this clone turned up once. The genes are TRBV7-9 and TRBJ2-1; TRBD2 matches 13 bases. V lost 6 bases to trimming and J lost 1 base; unmatched junction nucleotides: 9. Germline loops: CDR1 SEHNR, CDR2 FQNEAQ (reference sequence). The CDR3 has 18 residues. The CDR3 sequence is CASRKETSGRTSYNEQFF. CDR3 DNA sequence: TGTGCCAGCAGAAAGGAGACTAGCGGGAGGACTTCCTACAATGAGCAGTTCTTC. Full variable domain (outside the CDR3, taken from reference TRBV7-9 and TRBJ2-1): DTGVSQNPRHKITKRGQNVTFRCDPISEHNRLYWYRQTLGQGPEFLTYFQNEAQLEKSRLLSDRFSAERPKGSFSTLEIQRTEQGDSAMYLCASRKETSGRTSYNEQFFGPGTRLTVL.

This clone was seen a handful of times. V and J are TRBV6-6 and TRBJ1-2, with D maybe TRBD1 (5 bases). Germline V CDR1 and CDR2: MNHNY, SVGAGI (reference sequence). The CDR3 is 12 residues long. The V end was cut by 5 bases, the J end by 8 bases, with 12 bases between. In nucleotides, the CDR3 is TGTGCCAGCAGTGCGTTAAGACAGGGCTACACCTTC. As protein: CASSALRQGYTF.

CDR3 region: CASREYTEAFF. The CDR3 coding sequence is TGTGCCAGCAGGGAGTACACTGAAGCTTTCTTT. The V call is TRBV28, the J call TRBJ1-1; D not certain. Germline V lookup: CDR1 MDHEN, CDR2 SYDVKM. The CDR3 sequence is 11 residues long. Between the trimmed V and J ends, which lost 6 bases and 3 bases, there was a span of 5 bases. The whole variable domain, remainder taken from reference TRBV28 and TRBJ1-1, is DVKVTQSSRYLVKRTGEKVFLECVQDMDHENMFWYRQDPGLGLRLIYFSYDVKMKEKGDIPEGYSVSREKKERFSLILESASTNQTSMYLCASREYTEAFFGQGTRLTVV.

As to this clone: This sample also contains other DNA sequences that code for the same CDR3. The V gene is TRBV18, the J gene TRBJ1-1; tentative D call: TRBD1 (5 bases). V shed 3 bases and J shed 3 bases, with 11 bases lying between them. From germline, CDR1 is KGHSH and CDR2 LQKENI. The CDR3 has 14 amino acids. The CDR3 loop reads CASSPPSGDTEAFF. In DNA, the CDR3 is TGTGCCAGCTCACCCCCCTCGGGGGACACTGAAGCTTTCTTT.